This record covers a single T cell receptor beta chain. The CDR3 covers 15 residues. V lost 4 bases, J lost 1 base, and 15 bases lay in between. Germline CDR1 and CDR2: SGDLS and YYNGEE. Preparation of the TCRbeta library involved a method that used unique molecular identifiers. One entry per CDR3 protein results from TCRdb running MiXCR on the PCR reads. Of about 540,000 distinct CDR3 sequences listed, around 18% were seen once; the top ten hold 3% to 3.5%. The sample comes from a study of T-cell reconstitution after alpha-beta-depleted transplantation in children. The TCR was taken from a human donor who donated a stem cell graft to a child with acute lymphoblastic leukemia. V and J are TRBV9 and TRBJ2-7; TRBD2 is a possible D gene (5 bases). Sequences were derived from PBMCs from the stem cell graft donor, sampled from the stem cell graft. The CDR3 is CASSPQWTDSYEQYF. CDR3 nucleotides: TGTGCCAGCAGCCCTCAATGGACTGATTCCTACGAGCAGTACTTC. Drawing the rest from reference TRBV9 and TRBJ2-7, the complete variable domain is DSGVTQTPKHLITATGQRVTLRCSPRSGDLSVYWYQQSLDQGLQFLIQYYNGEERAKGNILERFSAQQFPDLHSELNLSSLELGDSALYFCASSPQWTDSYEQYFGPGTRLTVT.